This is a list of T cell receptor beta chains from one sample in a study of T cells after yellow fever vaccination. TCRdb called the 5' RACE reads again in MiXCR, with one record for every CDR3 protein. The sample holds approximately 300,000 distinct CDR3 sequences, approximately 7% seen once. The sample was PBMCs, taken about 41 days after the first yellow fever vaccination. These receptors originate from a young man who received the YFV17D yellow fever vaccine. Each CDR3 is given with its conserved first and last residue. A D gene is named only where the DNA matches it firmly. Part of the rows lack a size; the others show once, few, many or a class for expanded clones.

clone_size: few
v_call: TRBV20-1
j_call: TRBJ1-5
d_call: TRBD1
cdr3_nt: TGCAGTGCAACCGGGACAGCAAAGAGGGCCCAGCATTTT
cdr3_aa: CSATGTAKRAQHF

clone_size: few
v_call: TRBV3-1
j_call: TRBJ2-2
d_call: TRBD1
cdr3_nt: TGTGCCAGCAGCCTATACAGGGGATGGACCGGGGAGCTGTTTTTT
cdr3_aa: CASSLYRGWTGELFF

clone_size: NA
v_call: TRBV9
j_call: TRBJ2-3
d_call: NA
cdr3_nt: TGTGCCAGCAGCGTATCCCGCCAGGGACAATTAGATACGCAGTATTTT
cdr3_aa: CASSVSRQGQLDTQYF

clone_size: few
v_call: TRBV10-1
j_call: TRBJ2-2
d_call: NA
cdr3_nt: TGCGCCAGCAGTTTAACAGGGTTGACCGGGGAGCTGTTTTTT
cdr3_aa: CASSLTGLTGELFF

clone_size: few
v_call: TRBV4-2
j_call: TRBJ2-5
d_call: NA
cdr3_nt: TGTGCCAGCAGCCGAGGGGGGGGTCGGGAGACCCAGTACTTC
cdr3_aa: CASSRGGGRETQYF

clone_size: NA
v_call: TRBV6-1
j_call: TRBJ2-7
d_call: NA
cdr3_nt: TGTGCCAGCAACCGAGGGAGCTATGTCTACGAGCAGTACTTC
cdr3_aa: CASNRGSYVYEQYF

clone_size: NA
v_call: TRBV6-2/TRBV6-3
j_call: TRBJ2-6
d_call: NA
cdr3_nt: TGTGCCAGCAACCCCATAAAGGCCAACGTCCTGACTTTC
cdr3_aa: CASNPIKANVLTF

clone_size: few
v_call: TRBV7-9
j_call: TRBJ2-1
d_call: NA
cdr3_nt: TGTGCCAGCACCCTCCCCCCTGGCGGTGAGCAGTTCTTC
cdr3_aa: CASTLPPGGEQFF

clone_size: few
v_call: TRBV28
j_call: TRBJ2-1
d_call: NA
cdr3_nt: TGTGCCAGCAGTTTAGGAGGGGGGGCTCGAGAGCAGTTCTTC
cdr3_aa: CASSLGGGAREQFF

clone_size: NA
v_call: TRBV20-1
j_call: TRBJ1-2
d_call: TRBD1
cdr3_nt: TGCAGTGCGCACACCAGTCGGGCTCAGGGGGCGAACTATGGCTACACCTTC
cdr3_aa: CSAHTSRAQGANYGYTF

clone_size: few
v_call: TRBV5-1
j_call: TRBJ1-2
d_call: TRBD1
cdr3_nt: TGCGCCAGCAGCTCTACACAGGGGAACTATGGCTACACCTTC
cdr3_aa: CASSSTQGNYGYTF

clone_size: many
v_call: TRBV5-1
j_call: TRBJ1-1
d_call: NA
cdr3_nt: TGTGCCAGCAGCTTGGTGCAAGGGAACACTGAAGCTTTCTTT
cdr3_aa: CASSLVQGNTEAFF

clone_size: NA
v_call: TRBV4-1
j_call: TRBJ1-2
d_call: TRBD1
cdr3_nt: TGCGCCAGCAGCCCACTGCGACAGGGAGACGGCTACACCTTC
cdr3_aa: CASSPLRQGDGYTF

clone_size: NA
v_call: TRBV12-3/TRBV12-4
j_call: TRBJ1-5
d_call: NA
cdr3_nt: TGTGCCAGCAGCGGCACAGCTGTTAATCAGCCCCAGCATTTT
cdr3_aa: CASSGTAVNQPQHF

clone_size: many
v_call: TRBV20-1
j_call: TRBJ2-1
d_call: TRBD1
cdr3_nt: TGCAGTGCCCCACGCCAGGGGGCGTTGAATGAGCAGTTCTTC
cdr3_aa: CSAPRQGALNEQFF

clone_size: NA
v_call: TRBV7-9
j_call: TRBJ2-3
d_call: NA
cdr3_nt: TGTGCCAGCAACAAACCGACCGCAGATACGCAGTATTTT
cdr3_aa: CASNKPTADTQYF

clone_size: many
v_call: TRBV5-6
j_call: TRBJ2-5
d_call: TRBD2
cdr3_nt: TGTGCCAGCAGCGCGCAACTAGCGGGGCAAGAGACCCAGTACTTC
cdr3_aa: CASSAQLAGQETQYF

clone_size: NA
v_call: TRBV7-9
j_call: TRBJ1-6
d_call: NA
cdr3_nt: TGTGCCAGCAGCCTCAGGGGTTGGAATTCACCCCTCCACTTT
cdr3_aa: CASSLRGWNSPLHF

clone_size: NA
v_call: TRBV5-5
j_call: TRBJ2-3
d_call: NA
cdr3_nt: TGTGCCAGCAGCCCCCCAAGAGTTGGGACAGATACGCAGTATTTT
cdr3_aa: CASSPPRVGTDTQYF

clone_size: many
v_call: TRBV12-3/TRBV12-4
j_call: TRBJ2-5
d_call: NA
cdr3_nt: TGTGCCAGCAGCGAAAAAGAGACCCAGTACTTC
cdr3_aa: CASSEKETQYF

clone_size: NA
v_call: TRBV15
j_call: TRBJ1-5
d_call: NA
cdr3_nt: TGTGCCACCAACTGGGGTGCGGATCAGCCCCAGCATTTT
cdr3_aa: CATNWGADQPQHF

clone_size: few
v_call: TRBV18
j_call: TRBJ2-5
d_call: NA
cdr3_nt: TGTGCCAGCTCACCAACGACTAGCCAAGAGACCCAGTACTTC
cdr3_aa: CASSPTTSQETQYF

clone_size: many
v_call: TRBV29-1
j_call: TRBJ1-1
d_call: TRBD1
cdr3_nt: TGCAGCGTTGAAGGTGCTTTTTTGGACAGGGGCACTGAAGCTTTCTTT
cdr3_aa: CSVEGAFLDRGTEAFF

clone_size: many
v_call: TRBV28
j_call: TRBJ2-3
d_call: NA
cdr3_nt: TGTGCCAGCAGTTCCGCCGGGCCATCCGCAGATACGCAGTATTTT
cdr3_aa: CASSSAGPSADTQYF

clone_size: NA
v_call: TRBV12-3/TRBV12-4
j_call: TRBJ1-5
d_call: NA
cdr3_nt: TGTGCCAGCAGTTTGGGGGATCAGCCCCAGCATTTT
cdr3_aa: CASSLGDQPQHF

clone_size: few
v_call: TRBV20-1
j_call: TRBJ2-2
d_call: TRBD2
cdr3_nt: TGCAGTGCTGGGGGGGGGGGCACCGGGGAGCTGTTTTTT
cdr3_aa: CSAGGGGTGELFF

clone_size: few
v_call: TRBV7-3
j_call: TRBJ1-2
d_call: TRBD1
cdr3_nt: TGTGCCAGCAGCACAGGGGTCGACAGCACCTATGGCTACACCTTC
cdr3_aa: CASSTGVDSTYGYTF

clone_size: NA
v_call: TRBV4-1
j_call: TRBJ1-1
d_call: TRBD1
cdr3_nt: TGCGCCAGCAGCCAAGTTAGTAGGGACAGGGGATGGAACACTGAAGCTTTCTTT
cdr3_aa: CASSQVSRDRGWNTEAFF

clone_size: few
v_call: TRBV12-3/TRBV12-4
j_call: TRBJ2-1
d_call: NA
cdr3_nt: TGTGCCAGCAGCCGTAGACTAGTCGGCAATGAGCAGTTCTTC
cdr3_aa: CASSRRLVGNEQFF

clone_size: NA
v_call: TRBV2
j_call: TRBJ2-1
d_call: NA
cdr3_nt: TGTGCCAGCAGTTTGGGGATTGACAATGAGCAGTTCTTC
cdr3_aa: CASSLGIDNEQFF

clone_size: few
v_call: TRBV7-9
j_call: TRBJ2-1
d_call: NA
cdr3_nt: TGTGCCAGCAGCGTGGGGGGCAACTCCTACAATGAGCAGTTCTTC
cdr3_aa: CASSVGGNSYNEQFF

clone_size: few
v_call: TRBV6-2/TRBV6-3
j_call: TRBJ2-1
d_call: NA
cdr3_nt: TGTGCCAGCAGTTGGAGGGGGGATGAGCAGTTCTTC
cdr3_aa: CASSWRGDEQFF

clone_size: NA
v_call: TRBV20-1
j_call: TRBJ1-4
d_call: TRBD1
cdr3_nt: TGCAGTGCGCCCGGGACAGGGGTGTCTAATGAAAAACTGTTTTTT
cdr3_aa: CSAPGTGVSNEKLFF

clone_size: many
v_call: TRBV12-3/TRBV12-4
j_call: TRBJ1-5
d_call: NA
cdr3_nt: TGTGCCAGCAGTTTAAGGTTGGATCAGCCCCAGCATTTT
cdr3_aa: CASSLRLDQPQHF

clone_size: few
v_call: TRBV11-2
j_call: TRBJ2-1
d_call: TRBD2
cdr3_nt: TGTGCCAGCAGTCACTCAGAGACTAGCGGGGGAGGTTACAATGAGCAGTTCTTC
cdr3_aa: CASSHSETSGGGYNEQFF

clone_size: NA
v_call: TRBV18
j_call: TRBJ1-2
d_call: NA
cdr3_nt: TGTGCCAGCTCACCACTGCCCAGGGCGAACTATGGCTACACCTTC
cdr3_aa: CASSPLPRANYGYTF

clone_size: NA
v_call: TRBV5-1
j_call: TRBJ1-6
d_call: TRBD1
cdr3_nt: TGCGCCAGCAGCTTGATCTATGGGGCACCCGGGACAGTCTCTTCACCCCTCCACTTT
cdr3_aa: CASSLIYGAPGTVSSPLHF

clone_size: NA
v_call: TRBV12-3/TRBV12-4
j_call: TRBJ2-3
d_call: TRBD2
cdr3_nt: TGTGCCAGCAGTTTAAGAGGGACTAGCGGGCTGTATACGCAGTATTTT
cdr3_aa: CASSLRGTSGLYTQYF

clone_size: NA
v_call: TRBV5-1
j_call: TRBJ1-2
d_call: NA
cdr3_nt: TGCGCCAGCAGCTTCGGGCAGGGACTACCCTATGGCTACACCTTC
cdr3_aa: CASSFGQGLPYGYTF

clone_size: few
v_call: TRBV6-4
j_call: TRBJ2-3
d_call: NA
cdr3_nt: TGTGCCAGCAGTGTTGCTGTTGGCGGCGAAGATACGCAGTATTTT
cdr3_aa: CASSVAVGGEDTQYF

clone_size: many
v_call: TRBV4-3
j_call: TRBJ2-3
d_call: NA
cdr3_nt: TGCGCCAGCAGCCAAGCTGGAGGGGCGAGCACAGATACGCAGTATTTT
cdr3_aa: CASSQAGGASTDTQYF

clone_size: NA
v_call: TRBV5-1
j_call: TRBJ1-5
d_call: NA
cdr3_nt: TGCGCCAGCAGCCCCGACCCCTGGGGGCTGGGCAATCAGCCCCAGCATTTT
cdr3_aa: CASSPDPWGLGNQPQHF

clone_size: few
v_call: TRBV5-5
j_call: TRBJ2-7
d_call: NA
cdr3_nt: TGTGCCAGCAGCCTAGGGATCCGCGAGCAGTACTTC
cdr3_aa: CASSLGIREQYF

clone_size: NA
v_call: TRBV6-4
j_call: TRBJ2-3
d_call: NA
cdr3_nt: TGTGCCAGCAGTGACTCGAAGGGGGTATCTCGCAGACCTCTTCGCACAGATACGCAGTATTTT
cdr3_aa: CASSDSKGVSRRPLRTDTQYF

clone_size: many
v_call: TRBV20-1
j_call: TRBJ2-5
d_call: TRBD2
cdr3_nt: TGCAGTGCTAGAGATCGGTCCCCGGCGGGGGACGAGACCCAGTACTTC
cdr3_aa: CSARDRSPAGDETQYF

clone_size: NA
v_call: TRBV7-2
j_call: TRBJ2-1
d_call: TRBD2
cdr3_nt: TGTGACAGCAGCTTAGGGATACTAGCGGGGGGGCTCCATGAGCAGTTCTTC
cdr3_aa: CDSSLGILAGGLHEQFF

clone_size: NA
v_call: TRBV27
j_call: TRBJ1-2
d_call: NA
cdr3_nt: TGTGCCAGCAGTATAACAGGGACAACCTTAGCTAACTATGGCTACACCTTC
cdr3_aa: CASSITGTTLANYGYTF

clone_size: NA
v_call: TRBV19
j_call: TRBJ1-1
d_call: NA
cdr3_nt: TGTGCCAGTAGTATCGCGAAGGCGGACACTGAAGCTTTCTTT
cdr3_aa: CASSIAKADTEAFF

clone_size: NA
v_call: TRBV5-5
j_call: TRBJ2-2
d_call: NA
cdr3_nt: TGTGCCAGCAGCTTTATTTTGCCCGGGGAGCTGTTTTTT
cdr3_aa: CASSFILPGELFF

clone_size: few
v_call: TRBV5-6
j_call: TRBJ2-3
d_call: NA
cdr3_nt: TGTGCCAGCAGCTTTGATCAGGTCCCAGATACGCAGTATTTT
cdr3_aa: CASSFDQVPDTQYF

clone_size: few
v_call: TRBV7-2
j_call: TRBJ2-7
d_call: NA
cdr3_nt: TGTGCCAGCAGCTTGAACGGCGGGGCGATCGCCTACGAGCAGTACTTC
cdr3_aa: CASSLNGGAIAYEQYF

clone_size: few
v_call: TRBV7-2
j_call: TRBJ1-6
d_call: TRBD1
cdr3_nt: TGTGCCAGCAGCGCAGGACAGGGTACGAGGACACCCCTCCACTTT
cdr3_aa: CASSAGQGTRTPLHF

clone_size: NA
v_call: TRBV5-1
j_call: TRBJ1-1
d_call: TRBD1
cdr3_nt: TGCGCCAGCAGGGCGACAGGGGTCGGGGGCACTGAAGCTTTCTTT
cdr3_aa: CASRATGVGGTEAFF

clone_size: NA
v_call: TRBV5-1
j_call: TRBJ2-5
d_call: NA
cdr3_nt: TGCGCCAGCAGCTTATCCGGACAAGAAAACGGGGAGACCCAGTACTTC
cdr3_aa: CASSLSGQENGETQYF

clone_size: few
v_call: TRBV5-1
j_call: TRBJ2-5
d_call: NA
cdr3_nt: TGCGCCAGCAGCCCTGGGACGGCTGAAGAGACCCAGTACTTC
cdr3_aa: CASSPGTAEETQYF

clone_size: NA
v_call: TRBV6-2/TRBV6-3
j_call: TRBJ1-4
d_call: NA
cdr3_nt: TGTGCCAGCAGCCGGACACCTGCAACTAATGAAAAACTGTTTTTT
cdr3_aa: CASSRTPATNEKLFF

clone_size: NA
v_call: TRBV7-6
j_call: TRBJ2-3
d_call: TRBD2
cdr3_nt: TGTGCCAGCAGCGCTAGCGGGGACGCAGATACGCAGTATTTT
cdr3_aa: CASSASGDADTQYF

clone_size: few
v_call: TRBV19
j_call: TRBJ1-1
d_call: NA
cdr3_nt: TGTGCCAGTTCTAAGGGATGGAGGACTGAAGCTTTCTTT
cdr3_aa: CASSKGWRTEAFF